The T cell receptor beta chain under discussion was sequenced for a study of Ad26.COV2.S vaccination and SARS-CoV-2 variants. Study-level points and caveats: Marked by substantial breadth, spike-specific CD8+ and CD4+ T cell responses were reportedly seen after vaccination.

Comment on this clone: Its specificity is not known.

Germline V lookup: CDR1 SGDLS, CDR2 YYNGEE. This CDR3 is 14 amino acids long. Losses at the gene ends were 2 bases for V and 6 bases for J; bases not matched to a gene: 6. The data were produced by immunoSEQ multiplex PCR, yet TCRdb's version contains in-frame clones alone and is incomplete. The sample lists under 400,000 clones; roughly 84% were seen once. Treatment in this sample: 19 received Ad26.COV2.S at low or high dose, single or two shots; roughly five received placebo; per-sample allocation not given. After the first vaccine or placebo injection, samples were drawn on day 63. The V call is TRBV9, the J call TRBJ2-3; TRBD2 agrees at 7 bases. Sequenced here: peripheral blood, sampled in a trial of Ad26.COV2.S vaccine versus placebo. This clonotype was sampled from a person between 18 and 65 years old who received the Ad26.COV2.S COVID-19 vaccine or a placebo. Here the CDR3 DNA reads TGTGCCAGCAGCGTGGACGGGGGGTCTGATACGCAGTATTTT. It translates to CASSVDGGSDTQYF.